This TCR beta chain was observed in a study of cytomegalovirus exposure and HLA in healthy donors. The CDR3 totals 14 residues. With 0 bases clipped from V and 4 bases from J, the junction kept 2 bases outside the gene matches. The germline gives CDR1 SGHDN, CDR2 FVKESK. Use of 60 Vbeta and 13 Jbeta primers characterized the PCR. Sequencing used immunoSEQ multiplex PCR; TCRdb keeps in-frame clones, though not all of them. There are over 150,000 clones in the sample; 70% to 80% occur only once, and 4.3% lies in the top ten. The material sequenced was PBMCs. This chain uses TRBV14 with TRBJ2-5; TRBD2 matches 7 bases. The clonotype comes from a man between 35 and 55 years old in good health and CMV-seronegative. CDR3 sequence: CASSQDASGETQYF. The CDR3, as DNA: TGTGCCAGCAGCCAAGATGCTAGCGGAGAGACCCAGTACTTC.